One and the same sample provided the 10 T cell receptor beta chains below, sequenced in a study of shared clonotypes between healthy human individuals (TCRdb year 2020). CD8 naive samples were CD45RO-negative cells positively selected for CCR7, giving a CD45RA+CCR7+ population that excluded TemRA cells. Libraries came from the immunoSEQ multiplex PCR assay. The table comes from immuneACCESS by way of TCRdb, which keeps in-frame sequences with V and J called. Part of the clones is missing from these tables; in studies checked, under half for an unresolved V gene and the rest for unknown reasons. The sample yields approximately 2,200,000 clones; roughly 91% were counted once. The top ten constitute under 2% of the sample. Sequenced material: naive CD8+ T cells from PBMCs. The cell subset or site label for this specimen denotes: CD45RA+CCR7+. The receptors derive from a man aged 18 to 35 in good health. Some clones in this sample may be carry-over from other donors' samples.

This chain links TRBV27 with TRBJ1-1; D is undetermined. Trimming removed 0 bases from V and 8 bases from J, with 10 bases in between. Germline loops: CDR1 MNHEY, CDR2 SMNVEV (reference sequence). The CDR3 covers 13 residues. The CDR3 spells CASSLSFGLEAFF. The CDR3 DNA sequence: TGTGCCAGCAGTTTATCTTTTGGCCTGGAAGCTTTCTTT.

In its sample, this clone was seen once. The genes are TRBV4-1 and TRBJ2-1; TRBD2 is a possible D gene (6 bases). CDR3 size: 15 residues. Germline V gene sequence: CDR1 MGHRA, CDR2 YSYEKL. Trimming left V 1 base short and J 10 bases short, with 17 bases between. CDR3 amino acids: CASSQVTGAKREQFF. As DNA, the CDR3 is TGCGCCAGCAGCCAAGTGACGGGAGCAAAGCGGGAGCAGTTCTTC.

V gene TRBV7-9 combines with J gene TRBJ1-2, with D possibly TRBD1 on 6 matching bases. V dropped 3 bases and J dropped 5 bases, with 13 bases sitting between them. Germline values: CDR1 SEHNR, CDR2 FQNEAQ (reference sequence). CDR3 length: 14 amino acids. The CDR3 loop is CASSLDRALYGYTF. CDR3 DNA: TGTGCCAGCAGCTTGGACAGAGCCCTATATGGCTACACCTTC.

The V and J genes are TRBV10-3 and TRBJ2-1; D remains ambiguous. Per the germline V gene, CDR1 is ENHRY and CDR2 is SYGVKD. V lost 4 bases and J lost 1, with 8 bases in between. This CDR3 spans 14 amino acids. As DNA, the CDR3 is TGTGCCATCAGTGTGGAAGGTTCCTACAATGAGCAGTTCTTC. Its protein product is CAISVEGSYNEQFF.

This chain uses TRBV10-2 with TRBJ1-4; D is ambiguous. The germline gives CDR1 WSHSY, CDR2 SAAADI. This CDR3 is built from 14 residues. V was pared by 7 bases and J by 5 bases, with 14 bases between. The CDR3 here is CASTPRGGNEKLFF. The CDR3 region has the DNA TGCGCCAGCACCCCTCGGGGAGGGAATGAAAAACTGTTTTTT.

This chain uses TRBV10-3 with TRBJ1-2; unclear D gene. There are 14 residues in the CDR3. Germline CDR1 ENHRY, CDR2 SYGVKD. V lost 0 bases, J lost 5 bases, and 10 bases lay in between. CDR3 region: CAISESTARYGYTF. In DNA, the CDR3 is TGTGCCATCAGTGAGTCGACCGCGAGGTATGGCTACACCTTC.

This clone has just one count. A junction end diverges from the germline sequence, so it may reflect a read error. V and J are TRBV28 and TRBJ1-1; tentatively, D is TRBD1 (5 bases). CDR3 size: 14 residues. CDR1 and CDR2 (germline): MDHEN, SYDVKM. The CDR3 nucleotides are TGTGCCAGCAGTCCCATACCCAGCCGGGACGGCCCCCTCTTT. Its translation: CASSPIPSRDGPLF.

This chain links TRBV5-1 with TRBJ2-2; 8 nucleotides line up with TRBD1. Germline CDR1 SGHRS, CDR2 YFSETQ. V was clipped by 3 bases and J by 3 bases; unmatched bases: 7. CDR3 length: 16 amino acids. CDR3 DNA sequence: TGCGCCAGCAGCTCCGGACAGGGTCGGGACACCGGGGAGCTGTTTTTT. Amino acids: CASSSGQGRDTGELFF. The full variable domain, its missing parts supplied by reference TRBV5-1 and TRBJ2-2, is KAGVTQTPRYLIKTRGQQVTLSCSPISGHRSVSWYQQTPGQGLQFLFEYFSETQRNKGNFPGRFSGRQFSNSRSEMNVSTLELGDSALYLCASSSGQGRDTGELFFGEGSRLTVL.

The genes are TRBV9 and TRBJ1-2; 7 positions agree with TRBD1. CDR3 length equals 15 residues. V dropped 4 bases and J dropped 4; count of bases not matched to a gene: 10. CDR1 and CDR2 from the germline V gene are SGDLS and YYNGEE. The CDR3 DNA follows: TGTGCCAGCAGCCCGGGGACAGCTTTCGGCTATGGCTACACCTTC. It specifies CASSPGTAFGYGYTF.

In its sample, this clone was seen a few times. J is TRBJ1-2 and V is TRBV9, with TRBD1 matching over 7 bases. V gave up 0 bases and J gave up 8 bases; unmatched junction bases: 10. Per germline, CDR1 SGDLS and CDR2 YYNGEE. The CDR3 has 15 residues. CDR3 region: CASSVGQGSTGGYTF. DNA of the CDR3: TGTGCCAGCAGCGTAGGACAGGGAAGCACAGGGGGCTACACCTTC.